This TCR beta chain was sequenced during a study of control samples from healthy donors and cancer patients. Trimming removed 0 bases at V and 5 bases at J, with 10 bases between. The CDR3 covers 14 residues. Germline V gene lookup returns CDR1 MGHRA and CDR2 YSYEKL. Repertoires were generated with immunoSEQ multiplex PCR, while TCRdb's copy carries only in-frame clones and drops some. Among roughly 140,000 clones listed, roughly 93% were seen once. Only one count was recorded for this clone. This clonotype originated in a man aged 45-60 years in good health. This chain uses TRBV4-1 with TRBJ1-1; D perhaps matches TRBD1 (5 bases). Sequencing was performed on blood. The CDR3 here is CASSQEGTNTEAFF. The DNA for the CDR3 is TGCGCCAGCAGCCAAGAGGGGACGAATACTGAAGCTTTCTTT.